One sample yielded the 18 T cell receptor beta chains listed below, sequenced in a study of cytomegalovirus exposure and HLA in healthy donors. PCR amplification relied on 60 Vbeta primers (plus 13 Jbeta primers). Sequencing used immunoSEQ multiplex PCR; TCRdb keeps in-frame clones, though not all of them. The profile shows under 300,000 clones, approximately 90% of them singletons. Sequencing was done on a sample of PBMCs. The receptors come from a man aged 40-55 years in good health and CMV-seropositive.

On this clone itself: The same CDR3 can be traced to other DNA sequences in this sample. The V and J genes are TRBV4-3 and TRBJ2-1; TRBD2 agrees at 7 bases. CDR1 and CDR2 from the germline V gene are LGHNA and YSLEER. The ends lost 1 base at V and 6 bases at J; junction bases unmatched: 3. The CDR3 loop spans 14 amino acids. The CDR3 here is CASSQGLAGNEQFF. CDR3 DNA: TGCGCCAGCAGCCAAGGACTAGCTGGCAATGAGCAGTTCTTC.

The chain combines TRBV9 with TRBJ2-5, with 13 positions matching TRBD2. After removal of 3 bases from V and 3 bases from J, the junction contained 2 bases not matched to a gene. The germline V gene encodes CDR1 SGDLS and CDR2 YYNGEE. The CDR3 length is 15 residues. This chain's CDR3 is CASSAGLAGEETQYF. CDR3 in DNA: TGTGCCAGCAGCGCCGGACTAGCGGGAGAAGAGACCCAGTACTTC.

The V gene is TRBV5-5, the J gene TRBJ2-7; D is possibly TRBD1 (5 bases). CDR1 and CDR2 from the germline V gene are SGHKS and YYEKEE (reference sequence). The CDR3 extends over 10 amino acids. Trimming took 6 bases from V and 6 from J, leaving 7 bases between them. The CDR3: CASTDSEQYF. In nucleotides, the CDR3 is TGTGCCAGCACCGACAGCGAGCAGTACTTC.

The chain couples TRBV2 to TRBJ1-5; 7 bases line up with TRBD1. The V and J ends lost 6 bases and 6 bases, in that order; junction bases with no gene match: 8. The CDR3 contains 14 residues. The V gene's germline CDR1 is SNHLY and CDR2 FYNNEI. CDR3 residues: CASRDREGSQPQHF. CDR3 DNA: TGTGCCAGCAGAGACAGGGAAGGGAGTCAGCCCCAGCATTTT.

This chain's CDR3 is CASSERGVPGELFF. Here the CDR3 DNA reads TGTGCCAGCAGTGAACGCGGGGTCCCCGGGGAGCTGTTTTTT. The chain combines TRBV25-1 with TRBJ2-2; D might be TRBD2 (6 bases). The CDR3 consists of 14 residues. Germline CDR1 reads MGHDK; CDR2 reads SYGVNS. With 2 bases removed from V and 6 bases from J, the gap between germline ends came to 10 bases.

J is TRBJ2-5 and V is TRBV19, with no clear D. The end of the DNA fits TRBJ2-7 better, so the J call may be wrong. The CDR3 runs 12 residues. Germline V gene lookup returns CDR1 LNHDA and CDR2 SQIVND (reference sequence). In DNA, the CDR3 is TGTGCCAGTAGTACCCCCCCACTCGAGCAGTACTTC. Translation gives CASSTPPLEQYF.

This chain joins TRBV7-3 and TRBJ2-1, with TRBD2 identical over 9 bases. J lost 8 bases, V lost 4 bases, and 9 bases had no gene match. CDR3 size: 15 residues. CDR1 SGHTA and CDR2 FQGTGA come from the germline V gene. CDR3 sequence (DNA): TGTGCCAGCAGCTCCCCGGGTAGCGGGAGACATGAGCAGTTCTTC. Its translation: CASSSPGSGRHEQFF.

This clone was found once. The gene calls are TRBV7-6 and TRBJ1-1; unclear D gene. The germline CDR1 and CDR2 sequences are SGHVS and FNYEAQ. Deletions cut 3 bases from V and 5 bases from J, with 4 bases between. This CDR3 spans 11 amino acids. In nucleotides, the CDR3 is TGTGCCAGCAGCTTCGGTACTGAAGCTTTCTTT. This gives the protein CASSFGTEAFF.

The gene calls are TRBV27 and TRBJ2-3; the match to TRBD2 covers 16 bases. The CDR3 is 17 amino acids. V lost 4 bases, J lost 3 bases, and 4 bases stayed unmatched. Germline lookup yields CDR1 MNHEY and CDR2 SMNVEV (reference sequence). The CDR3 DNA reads TGTGCCAGCAGTTCCGAGGGACTAGCGGGAGGGACAGATACGCAGTATTTT. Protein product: CASSSEGLAGGTDTQYF.

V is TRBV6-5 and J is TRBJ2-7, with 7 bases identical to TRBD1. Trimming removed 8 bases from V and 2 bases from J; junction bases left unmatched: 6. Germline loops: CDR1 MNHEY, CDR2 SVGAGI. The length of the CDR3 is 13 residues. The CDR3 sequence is CASLDRVTYEQYF. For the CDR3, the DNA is TGTGCCAGCCTCGACAGGGTGACCTACGAGCAGTACTTC.

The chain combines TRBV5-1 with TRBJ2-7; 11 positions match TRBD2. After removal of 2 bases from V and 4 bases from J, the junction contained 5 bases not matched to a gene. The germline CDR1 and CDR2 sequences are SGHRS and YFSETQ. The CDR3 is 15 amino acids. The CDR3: CASSFVGTSGYEQYF. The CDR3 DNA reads TGCGCCAGCAGCTTTGTTGGGACTAGCGGATACGAGCAGTACTTC.

CDR3 sequence reads: CASSPSGGGTDTQYF. DNA of the CDR3: TGTGCCAGCAGCCCTAGCGGGGGAGGCACAGATACGCAGTATTTT. The chain links TRBV7-9 to TRBJ2-3; 10 bases agree with TRBD2. J was trimmed by 1 base and V by 5 bases; bases with no gene match: 3. Germline lookup yields CDR1 SEHNR and CDR2 FQNEAQ (reference sequence). The CDR3 is 15 residues long. The full variable domain, with the rest looked up from reference TRBV7-9 and TRBJ2-3, is DTGVSQNPRHKITKRGQNVTFRCDPISEHNRLYWYRQTLGQGPEFLTYFQNEAQLEKSRLLSDRFSAERPKGSFSTLEIQRTEQGDSAMYLCASSPSGGGTDTQYFGPGTRLTVL.

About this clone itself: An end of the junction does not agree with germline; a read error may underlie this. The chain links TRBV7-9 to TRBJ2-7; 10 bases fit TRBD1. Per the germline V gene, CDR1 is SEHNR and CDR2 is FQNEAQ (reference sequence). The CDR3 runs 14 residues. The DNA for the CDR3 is TGTTCCAGCAGCCCCGGGACAGGGGCCTACGAGCAGTACTTC. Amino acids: CSSSPGTGAYEQYF. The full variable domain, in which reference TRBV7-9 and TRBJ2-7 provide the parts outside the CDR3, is DTGVSQNPRHKITKRGQNVTFRCDPISEHNRLYWYRQTLGQGPEFLTYFQNEAQLEKSRLLSDRFSAERPKGSFSTLEIQRTEQGDSAMYLCSSSPGTGAYEQYFGPGTRLTVT.

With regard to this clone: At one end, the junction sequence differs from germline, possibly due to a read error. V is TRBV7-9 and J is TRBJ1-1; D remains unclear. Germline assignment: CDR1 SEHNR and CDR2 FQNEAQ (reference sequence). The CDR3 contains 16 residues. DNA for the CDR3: TGTTCCAGCAGCTTAGCGCGAGGAGTTTTGAACACTGAAGCTTTCTTT. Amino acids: CSSSLARGVLNTEAFF.

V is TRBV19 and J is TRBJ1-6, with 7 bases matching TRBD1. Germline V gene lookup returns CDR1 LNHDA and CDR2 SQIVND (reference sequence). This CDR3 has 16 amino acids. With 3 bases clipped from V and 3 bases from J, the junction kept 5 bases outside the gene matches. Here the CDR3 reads CASSMHRGDYNSPLHF. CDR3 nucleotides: TGTGCCAGTAGTATGCACAGGGGAGACTATAATTCACCCCTCCACTTT.

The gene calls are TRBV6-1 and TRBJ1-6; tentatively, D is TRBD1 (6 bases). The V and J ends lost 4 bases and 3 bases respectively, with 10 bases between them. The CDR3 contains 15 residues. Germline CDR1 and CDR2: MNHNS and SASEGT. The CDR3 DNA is TGTGCCAGCAGTGGGACAGAGTTCTATAATTCACCCCTCCACTTT. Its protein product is CASSGTEFYNSPLHF.

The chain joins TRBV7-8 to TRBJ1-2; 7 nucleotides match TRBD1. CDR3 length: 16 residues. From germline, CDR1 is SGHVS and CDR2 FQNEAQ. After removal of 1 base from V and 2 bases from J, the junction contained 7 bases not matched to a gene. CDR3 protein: CASSLVGQGVNYGYTF. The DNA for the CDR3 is TGTGCCAGCAGCTTAGTTGGCCAGGGGGTCAACTATGGCTACACCTTC.

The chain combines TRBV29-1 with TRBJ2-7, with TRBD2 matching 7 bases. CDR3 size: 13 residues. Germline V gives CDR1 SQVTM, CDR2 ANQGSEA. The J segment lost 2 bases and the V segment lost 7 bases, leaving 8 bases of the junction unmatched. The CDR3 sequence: CSGTSENTYEQYF. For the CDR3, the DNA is TGCAGCGGCACTAGCGAAAACACCTACGAGCAGTACTTC.